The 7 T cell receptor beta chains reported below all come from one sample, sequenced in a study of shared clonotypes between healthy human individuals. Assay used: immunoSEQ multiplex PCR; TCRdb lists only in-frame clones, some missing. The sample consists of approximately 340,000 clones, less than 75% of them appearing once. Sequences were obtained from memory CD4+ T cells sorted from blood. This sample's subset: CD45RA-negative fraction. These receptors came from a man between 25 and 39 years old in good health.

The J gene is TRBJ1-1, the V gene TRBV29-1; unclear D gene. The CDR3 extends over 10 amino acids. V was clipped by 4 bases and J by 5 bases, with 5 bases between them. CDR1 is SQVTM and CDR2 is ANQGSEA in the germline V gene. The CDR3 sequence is CSVAGTEAFF. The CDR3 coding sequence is TGCAGCGTTGCCGGGACTGAAGCTTTCTTT.

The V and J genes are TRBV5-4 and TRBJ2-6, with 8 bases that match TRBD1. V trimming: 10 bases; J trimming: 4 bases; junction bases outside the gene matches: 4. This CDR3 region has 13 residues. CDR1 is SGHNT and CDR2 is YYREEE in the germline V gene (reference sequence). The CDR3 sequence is CAVRGPGANVLTF. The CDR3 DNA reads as TGTGCCGTCAGGGGGCCAGGGGCCAACGTCCTGACTTTC.

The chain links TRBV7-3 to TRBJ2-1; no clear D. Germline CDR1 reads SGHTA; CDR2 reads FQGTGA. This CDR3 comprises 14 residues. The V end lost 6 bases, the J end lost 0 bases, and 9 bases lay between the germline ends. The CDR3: CASSKESSYNEQFF. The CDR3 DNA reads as TGTGCCAGCAGTAAGGAGAGCTCCTACAATGAGCAGTTCTTC.

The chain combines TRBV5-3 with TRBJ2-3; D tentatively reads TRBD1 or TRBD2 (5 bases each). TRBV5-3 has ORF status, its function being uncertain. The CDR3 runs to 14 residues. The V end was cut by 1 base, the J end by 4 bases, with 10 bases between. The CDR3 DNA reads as TGTGCCAGAAGCTTGTGGGGGATCCCAGATACGCAGTATTTT. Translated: CARSLWGIPDTQYF.

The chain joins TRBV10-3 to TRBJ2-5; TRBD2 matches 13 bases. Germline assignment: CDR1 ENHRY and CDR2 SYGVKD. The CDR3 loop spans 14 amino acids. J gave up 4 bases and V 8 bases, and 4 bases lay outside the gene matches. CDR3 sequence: CAIGTSGTRETQYF. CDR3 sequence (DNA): TGTGCCATCGGGACTAGCGGGACCCGAGAGACCCAGTACTTC.

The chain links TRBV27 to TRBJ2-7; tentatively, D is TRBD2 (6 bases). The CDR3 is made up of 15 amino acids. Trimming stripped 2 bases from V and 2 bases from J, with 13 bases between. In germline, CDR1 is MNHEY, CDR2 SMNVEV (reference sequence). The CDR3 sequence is CASSLGGTDPYEQYF. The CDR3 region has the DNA TGTGCCAGCAGTTTAGGGGGGACGGACCCCTACGAGCAGTACTTC.

CDR3 bases: TGCGCCAGCAGTGGCCACGCCGTAGCGGGAGGGTACTCAGATACGCAGTATTTT. This translates into CASSGHAVAGGYSDTQYF. The chain links TRBV10-2 to TRBJ2-3; 11 nucleotides match TRBD2. From germline, CDR1 is WSHSY and CDR2 SAAADI. After removal of 4 bases from V and 4 bases from J, the junction contained 13 bases not matched to a gene. This CDR3 region has 18 residues.